A selection of T cell receptor beta chains follows, all from one sample in a study of blood T cell repertoires in COVID-19. The protocol was immunoSEQ multiplex PCR, while the TCRdb copy is restricted to in-frame clones and leaves out a portion. The sample has more than 95,000 clones; approximately 88% are singletons. What was sequenced was peripheral blood. These receptors originate from a human donor in a cohort sampled during active COVID-19. CDR3s include the opening cysteine and the closing phenylalanine or tryptophan. A D gene is named only where the DNA matches it firmly. Clone size is stated in some rows and not others, as once, few, many or a class when expanded.

V gene,D gene,CDR3 length,J gene,clone size,CDR3 DNA,CDR3 protein
TRBV28,-,14,TRBJ1-1,-,TGTGCCAGACCCGACACAGGGACGGGCACTGAAGCTTTCTTT,CARPDTGTGTEAFF
TRBV3-1/TRBV3-2,-,14,TRBJ1-1,-,TGTGCCAGCAGTTACAGGGTTGGCTCCACTGAAGCTTTCTTT,CASSYRVGSTEAFF
TRBV18,-,14,TRBJ2-2,-,TGTGCCAGCTCACCACCGATGGGGCCCGGGGAGCTGTTTTTT,CASSPPMGPGELFF
TRBV3-1/TRBV3-2,TRBD2,18,TRBJ2-1,-,TGTGCCAGCAGCCCAATTGGGGCCATAGCGGGGGGCCACAATGAGCAGTTCTTC,CASSPIGAIAGGHNEQFF
TRBV15,TRBD1,17,TRBJ1-2,-,TGTGCCACCAGCAGAGCCCCGCCGACAGGGGGTACTTATGGCTACACCTTC,CATSRAPPTGGTYGYTF
TRBV2,TRBD2,15,TRBJ2-7,-,TGTGCCAGCAGTCCACGATCCGGGAGGCCGTACGAGCAGTACTTC,CASSPRSGRPYEQYF
TRBV4-3,-,17,TRBJ2-6,-,TGCGCCAGCAGCCAAGAGGGTGGGCTCTCTGGGGCCAACGTCCTGACTTTC,CASSQEGGLSGANVLTF
TRBV18,TRBD2,18,TRBJ2-2,once,TGTGCCAGCTCACCCCCTTCTGGAAAGCGGGGGGAAGACGGGGAGCTGTTTTTT,CASSPPSGKRGEDGELFF
TRBV5-1,-,14,TRBJ2-1,-,TGCGCCAGCAGCGTATCCCACAGGGAAAATGAGCAGTTCTTC,CASSVSHRENEQFF
TRBV5-4,-,15,TRBJ1-2,-,TGTGCCAGCACTTCAAACTCCGGGAGCATCTATGGCTACACCTTC,CASTSNSGSIYGYTF
TRBV5-1,TRBD1,15,TRBJ2-7,-,TGCGCCAGCAGCTTGGATGGGGACAGGGACTACGAGCAGTACTTC,CASSLDGDRDYEQYF
TRBV4-3,TRBD1,14,TRBJ2-1,-,TGCGCCAGCAGACCGGGACAGATACACAATGAGCAGTTCTTC,CASRPGQIHNEQFF
TRBV27,-,13,TRBJ2-7,-,TGTGCCAGCAGTTTAAGAGGCGCCTACGAGCAGTACTTC,CASSLRGAYEQYF
TRBV6-5,-,11,TRBJ2-7,-,TGTGCCAGCAGTTACGGCGGGGAGCAGTACTTC,CASSYGGEQYF
TRBV25-1,-,15,TRBJ2-4,-,TGTGCCAGCAGTGATTTTACAGGGTCCGGAAACATTCAGTACTTC,CASSDFTGSGNIQYF
TRBV5-1,TRBD1,13,TRBJ1-5,medium-sized,TGCGCCAGCAGCTTGGAGGGGGACAGACCCCAGCATTTT,CASSLEGDRPQHF
TRBV7-9,-,16,TRBJ1-2,-,TGTGCCAGCAGCACCTCGGGACTTTCAAAACTCTATGGCTACACCTTC,CASSTSGLSKLYGYTF
TRBV3-1/TRBV3-2,-,13,TRBJ1-1,-,TGTGCCAGCAGCCAAGTCCCGGGCACTGAAGCTTTCTTT,CASSQVPGTEAFF
TRBV4-3,-,15,TRBJ2-7,-,TGCGCCAGCAGCCAAGTGGCCGGGGAGGTCTACGAGCAGTACTTC,CASSQVAGEVYEQYF
TRBV2,-,12,TRBJ2-1,-,TGTGCCAGCAGGTGGGGCCCCAATGAGCAGTTCTTC,CASRWGPNEQFF
TRBV6-5,TRBD1,14,TRBJ1-2,-,TGTGCCAGCAGCACTGACAGGGCGAGGGATGGCTACACCTTC,CASSTDRARDGYTF
TRBV6-2/TRBV6-3,TRBD1,13,TRBJ1-1,-,TGTGCCAGCAGTTACTCAGGGGGCCGGTATGCTTTCTTT,CASSYSGGRYAFF
TRBV20-1,-,11,TRBJ2-3,-,TGCAGTGCTAGCAGGTCCGATACGCAGTATTTT,CSASRSDTQYF
TRBV18,-,16,TRBJ1-5,-,TGTGCCAGCTCACTTTCCCCTCTCGGGGGCAATCAGCCCCAGCATTTT,CASSLSPLGGNQPQHF
TRBV6-5,TRBD2,14,TRBJ2-7,-,TGTGCCAGCAGGGGCGAGCGGGGAGTCTCCGAGCAGTACTTC,CASRGERGVSEQYF
TRBV10-3,-,12,TRBJ2-1,-,TGTGCCATCAACCAGTTTGAGGGTGAGCAGTTCTTC,CAINQFEGEQFF
TRBV5-5,TRBD1,12,TRBJ2-1,-,TGTGCCAGCAGCTCCGGGACAGGTCAGCAGTTCTTC,CASSSGTGQQFF
TRBV4-2,TRBD1,15,TRBJ1-2,-,TGTGCCAGCAGCCAAGAGGAAGGGACAGGGGTTGGCTACACCTTC,CASSQEEGTGVGYTF
TRBV19,-,16,TRBJ1-6,-,TGTGCCAGTAGTATTGAGACAGGAGGCCCAAATTCACCCCTCCACTTT,CASSIETGGPNSPLHF
TRBV24-1,-,15,TRBJ2-5,-,TGTGCCACCAGCCGCGGGGGCGACCCGGGGGAGACCCAGTACTTC,CATSRGGDPGETQYF
TRBV9,-,17,TRBJ1-1,-,TGTGCCAGCAGCGTAGGGGGGCGGCAGGGGTCGAACACTGAAGCTTTCTTT,CASSVGGRQGSNTEAFF
TRBV12-3/TRBV12-4,-,12,TRBJ2-2,-,TGTGCCAGCACCCCCCTCCCCGGGGAGCTGTTTTTT,CASTPLPGELFF
TRBV6-5,TRBD2,14,TRBJ2-5,-,TGTGCCAGCAACATCGGGACTAGCGGAAAGACCCAGTACTTC,CASNIGTSGKTQYF
TRBV2,TRBD1,14,TRBJ2-1,-,TGTGCCAGCAGCCAACAGGGGGCGGACAATGAGCAGTTCTTC,CASSQQGADNEQFF
TRBV10-3,-,14,TRBJ1-1,-,TGTGCCATCAGTGACTCGCAGCGAAACACTGAAGCTTTCTTT,CAISDSQRNTEAFF
TRBV10-2,-,15,TRBJ2-7,-,TGCGCCAGCAGTGAGTCTTGGGGGGGCCCCTACGAGCAGTACTTC,CASSESWGGPYEQYF
TRBV5-1,-,18,TRBJ2-1,-,TGCGCCAGCAGCTCCACTTTACAGGATCCTCATCCCTACAATGAGCAGTTCTTC,CASSSTLQDPHPYNEQFF
TRBV2,-,13,TRBJ1-5,-,TGTGCCAGCACTCGGGGAAAGGTGCAGCCCCAGCATTTT,CASTRGKVQPQHF
TRBV2,-,14,TRBJ1-5,-,TGTGCCAGCAGCACCGGGACACCGGGTCAGCCCCAGCATTTT,CASSTGTPGQPQHF
TRBV11-2,-,18,TRBJ1-2,-,TGTGCCAGCAGCTTAGTTACGTCCAATCTTCTGGACAGCTATGGCTACACCTTC,CASSLVTSNLLDSYGYTF
TRBV6-5,TRBD1,15,TRBJ1-2,-,TGTGCCAGCAGGCCGGGACAGGGGCGGTTGGGGGGCTACACCTTC,CASRPGQGRLGGYTF
TRBV7-9,-,12,TRBJ2-7,-,TGTGCCAGCAGCTTATCTCCCTACGAGCAGTACTTC,CASSLSPYEQYF
TRBV10-3,TRBD2,15,TRBJ2-5,-,TGTGCCATCAGTGAGTCAAGCGGGGGGATCGCGACCCAGTACTTC,CAISESSGGIATQYF
TRBV5-5,TRBD1,15,TRBJ2-7,-,TGTGCCAGCAGTCGCACAGGGGATTTAATGTACGAGCAGTACTTC,CASSRTGDLMYEQYF
TRBV4-3,-,15,TRBJ1-2,-,TGCGCCAGCAGCCAAGGGGAGGAGACATCATATGGCTACACCTTC,CASSQGEETSYGYTF
TRBV29-1,-,17,TRBJ2-7,-,TGCAGCGTTGAACTGAGAACGCTTGACGGGACAATCTACGAGCAGTACTTC,CSVELRTLDGTIYEQYF
TRBV30,TRBD1,15,TRBJ1-2,-,TGTGCCTGGAGTGGACAAGGACAGGGAGAAGTTGGCTACACCTTC,CAWSGQGQGEVGYTF
TRBV27,TRBD2,14,TRBJ2-3,-,TGTGCCAGCACCGGACTAGCGGGGGGTGATACGCAGTATTTT,CASTGLAGGDTQYF
TRBV15,-,14,TRBJ1-1,-,TGTGCCACCAGCCGTCCGGGGAAGGACACTGAAGCTTTCTTT,CATSRPGKDTEAFF
TRBV18,TRBD1,14,TRBJ1-2,few,TGTGCCAGCTCACTCCGACAGGGGGACTATGGCTACACCTTC,CASSLRQGDYGYTF
TRBV5-1,TRBD1,16,TRBJ1-6,-,TGCGCCAGCAGCTTGGCGGGACAGACTACTAATTCACCCCTCCACTTT,CASSLAGQTTNSPLHF
TRBV30,TRBD2,13,TRBJ2-3,-,TGTGCCTGGACTCTCGGGGGGGCAGATACGCAGTATTTT,CAWTLGGADTQYF
TRBV24-1,-,15,TRBJ2-7,few,TGTGCCACCAGTGGCCAACAGCGGTCCACCTACGAGCAGTACTTC,CATSGQQRSTYEQYF
TRBV5-4,-,13,TRBJ1-2,-,TGTGCCAGCAGCTTGGACGAGGGTTATGGCTACACCTTC,CASSLDEGYGYTF
TRBV2,-,15,TRBJ2-2,-,TGTGCCAGCAGTGCCGGGGGGCAGCGGACCGGGGAGCTGTTTTTT,CASSAGGQRTGELFF
TRBV11-3,TRBD1,15,TRBJ2-1,-,TGTGCCAGCAGCCCCGGACAGGGGGGGGATTTGGTGCAGTTCTTC,CASSPGQGGDLVQFF
TRBV30,-,14,TRBJ2-2,-,TGTGCCTGGAGTGTAGGTCGGACTACCGGGGAGCTGTTTTTT,CAWSVGRTTGELFF
TRBV11-3,-,16,TRBJ2-1,-,TGTGCCAGCAGCAGGGCCCAGGGAGGCTCCTACAATGAGCAGTTCTTC,CASSRAQGGSYNEQFF
TRBV12-3/TRBV12-4,-,13,TRBJ1-1,-,TGTGCCAGCAGCCCCTCAGGGTTCACTGAAGCTTTCTTT,CASSPSGFTEAFF